This note documents a single TCR beta chain sequence. Its specificity is unknown. The CDR3 does not end in the conserved phenylalanine or tryptophan, so this is likely a read error. These data are taken from a study of CD8+CD57+ T cells in acquired aplastic anemia. The wider study: The mean DNA yield obtained from sorted CD4+ and CD8+ cells came to 3 to 3.5 ug. General study findings and limits: Between patients and controls, approximately 29 CD8+ CDR3 sequences were found in common.

The CDR3 has 13 residues. Looked up from germline, CDR1 is DFQATT and CDR2 is SNEGSKA (reference sequence). Patients included in sequencing had previously demonstrated CD8+CD57+ cell expansion by flow cytometry. The enrolled patients all had severe acquired aplastic anemia. Among the patients, none had received any therapy at the time of blood sampling. TCR beta VDJ and CDR3 profiles were obtained from a genomic DNA template. From the reads, TCRdb called clonotypes with MiXCR, one entry per CDR3 protein. In the table there are 150,000 to 200,000 distinct CDR3 sequences, 71% of which are singletons. The TCR sequence derives from a human donor with aplastic anemia. This chain connects TRBV20-1 to TRBJ2-2, with 12 bases that match TRBD2. Sequenced sample: sorted CD4+, CD8+, or CD8+CD57+ T cells (not recorded which) from PBMCs. For the CDR3, the DNA is TGCAGTGCTAGACCCCTACTAGCGGGGGGGCTGTTTTTA. This translates into CSARPLLAGGLFL.